This TCR beta chain was sequenced in a study of CD8 T cells in Susac syndrome. This CDR3 is 13 amino acids long. Germline loops: CDR1 SGHRS, CDR2 YFSETQ. This clonotype was found a few times. Mismatch with germline at one junction end may stem from a read error. RNA in amounts of 0.5 to 1 ug was reverse transcribed with random hexamers. TCRdb re-called the immunoSEQ multiplex PCR reads with MiXCR, one entry per CDR3 protein. The table has roughly 120,000 distinct CDR3 sequences, more than 85% seen once. The J gene is TRBJ1-1, the V gene TRBV5-1, with no clear D. Specimen: CD4+ T cells from PBMCs. This clonotype was sampled from a human donor with multiple sclerosis. CDR3 coding DNA: TGTGCCAGCAGCTTGGACTTTAACACTGAAGCTTTCTTT. Translation: CASSLDFNTEAFF.